A selection of T cell receptor beta chains follows, all from one sample in a study of OX40 agonist ivuxolimab in advanced cancers. Sequencing was performed with immunoSEQ multiplex PCR; in TCRdb, only in-frame clones are kept and a portion is missing. The sample yields fewer than 70,000 clones, around 80% seen once. The sample was CD4+ or CD8+ T cells sorted from blood, taken in a trial of the OX40 agonist ivuxolimab. These receptors all come from an adult with an advanced solid tumor such as melanoma, head and neck, liver or kidney cancer. Both conserved end residues are part of each CDR3.

>TRBJ2-7|TRBV7-8|14
CASSPLPQGVEQYF
>TRBJ2-1|TRBV2|15
CASSEARGQAGEQFF
>TRBJ2-5|TRBV7-8|17
CASSLEGRSDGKETQYF
>TRBJ1-5|TRBV19|13
CASSTSLNQPQHF
>TRBJ2-5|TRBV5-1|17
CASSPLPPGQGWETQYF
>TRBJ2-7|TRBV7-6|15
CASSLADGRDYEQYF
>TRBJ1-1|TRBV27|15
CASSLGGRLNTEAFF
>TRBJ2-3|TRBV29-1|14
CSVTDRGRADTQYF
>TRBJ1-2|TRBV19|17
CASSILLAGPGNYGYTF
>TRBJ1-2|TRBV28|14
CASSRGDRPMSYTF
>TRBJ1-1|TRBV23-1|13
CARKLRPNTEAFF
>TRBJ1-4|TRBV7-2|15
CASSPRTTWGEKLFF
>TRBJ1-2|TRBV29-1|12
CSVGLRSYGYTF
>TRBJ2-7|TRBV7-2|11
CASGTVYEQYF
>TRBJ2-7|TRBV4-1|15
CASSLTTGALSEQYF
>TRBJ2-2|TRBV7-3|19
CASSLRGPGQGFLTGELFF
>TRBJ2-5|TRBV5-1|20
CASSLLGPGLAGRGYVTQYF
>TRBJ1-2|TRBV6-1|15
CASSEVSGSGGGYTF
>TRBJ1-5|TRBV19|14
CASRGQGGDQPQHF
>TRBJ1-5|TRBV5-6|15
CASSLASGSNQPQHF
>TRBJ1-2|TRBV6-5|15
CASSYSGPPVYGYTF
>TRBJ2-1|TRBV5-6|15
CASSLVLAGNNEQFF
>TRBJ2-2|TRBV7-2|15
CASSLIGRHTGELFF
>NA|TRBV2|16
CASSGFRTSGGHEQYF
>TRBJ1-6|TRBV28|15
CASSVDPRRNSPLHF
>TRBJ2-7|TRBV5-1|15
CASTLGGTGRYEQYF
>TRBJ1-1|TRBV19|13
CASSILRTGEAFF
>TRBJ1-6|TRBV7-2|13
CASSRYGNSPLHF
>TRBJ2-6|TRBV6-1|14
CASLQGNGANVLTF
>TRBJ1-2|TRBV9|13
CASSRLHVNGYTF
>TRBJ1-5|TRBV11-3|14
CASSFWASNQPQHF
>TRBJ2-1|TRBV5-1|14
CASSLSSEYNEQFF
>TRBJ2-7|TRBV18|15
CASSPPGLPRDEQYF
>TRBJ2-5|TRBV2|11
CASSVEETQYF
>TRBJ2-3|TRBV2|16
CASSAGLAGGTDTQYF